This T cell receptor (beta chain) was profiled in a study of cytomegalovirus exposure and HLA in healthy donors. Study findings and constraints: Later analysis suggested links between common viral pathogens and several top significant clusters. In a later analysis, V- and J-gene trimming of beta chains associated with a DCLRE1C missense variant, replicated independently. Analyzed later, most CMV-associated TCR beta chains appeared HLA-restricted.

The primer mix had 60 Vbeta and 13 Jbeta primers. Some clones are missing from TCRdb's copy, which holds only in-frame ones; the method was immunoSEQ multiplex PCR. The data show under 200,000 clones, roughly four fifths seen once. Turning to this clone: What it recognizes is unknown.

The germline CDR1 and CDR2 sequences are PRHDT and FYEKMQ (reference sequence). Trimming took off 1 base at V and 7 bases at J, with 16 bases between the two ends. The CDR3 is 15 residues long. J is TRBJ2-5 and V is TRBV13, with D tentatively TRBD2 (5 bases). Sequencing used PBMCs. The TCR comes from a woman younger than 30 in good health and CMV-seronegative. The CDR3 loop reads CASSLVARAPRTQYF. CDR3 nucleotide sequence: TGTGCCAGCAGCTTAGTCGCGAGGGCTCCACGGACCCAGTACTTC.